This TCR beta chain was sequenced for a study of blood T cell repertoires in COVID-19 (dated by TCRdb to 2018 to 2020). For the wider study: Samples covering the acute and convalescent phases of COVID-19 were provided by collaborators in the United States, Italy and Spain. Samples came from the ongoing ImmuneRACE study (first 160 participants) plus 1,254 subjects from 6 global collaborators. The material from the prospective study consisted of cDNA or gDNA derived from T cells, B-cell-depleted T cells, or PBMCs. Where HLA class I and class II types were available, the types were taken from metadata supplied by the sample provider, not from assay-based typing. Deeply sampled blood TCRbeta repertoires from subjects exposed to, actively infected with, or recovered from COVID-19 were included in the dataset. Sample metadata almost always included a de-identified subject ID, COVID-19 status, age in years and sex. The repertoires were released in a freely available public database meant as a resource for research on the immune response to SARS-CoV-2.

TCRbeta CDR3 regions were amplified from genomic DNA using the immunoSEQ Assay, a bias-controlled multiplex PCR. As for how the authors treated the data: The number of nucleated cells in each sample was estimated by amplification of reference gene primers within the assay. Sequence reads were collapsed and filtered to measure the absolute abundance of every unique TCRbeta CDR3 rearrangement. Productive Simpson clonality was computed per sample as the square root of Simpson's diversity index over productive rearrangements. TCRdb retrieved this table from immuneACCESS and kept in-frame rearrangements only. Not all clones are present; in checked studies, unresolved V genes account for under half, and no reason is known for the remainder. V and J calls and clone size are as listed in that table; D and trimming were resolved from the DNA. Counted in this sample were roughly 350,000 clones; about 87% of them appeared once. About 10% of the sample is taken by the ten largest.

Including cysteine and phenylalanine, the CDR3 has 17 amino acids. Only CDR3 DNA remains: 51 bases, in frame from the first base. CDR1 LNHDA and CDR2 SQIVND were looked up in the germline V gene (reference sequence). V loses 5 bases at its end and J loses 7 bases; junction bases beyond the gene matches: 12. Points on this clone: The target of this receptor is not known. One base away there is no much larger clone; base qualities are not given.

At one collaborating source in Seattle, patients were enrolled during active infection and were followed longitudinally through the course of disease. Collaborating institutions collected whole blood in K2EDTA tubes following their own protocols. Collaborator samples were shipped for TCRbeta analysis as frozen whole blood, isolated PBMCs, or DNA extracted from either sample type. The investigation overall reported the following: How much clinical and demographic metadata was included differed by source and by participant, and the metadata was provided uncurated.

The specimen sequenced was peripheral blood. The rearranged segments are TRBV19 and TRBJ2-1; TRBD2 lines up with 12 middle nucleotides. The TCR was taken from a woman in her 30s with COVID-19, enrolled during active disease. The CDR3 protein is CASSLSLAGGPLNEQFF. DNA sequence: TGTGCCAGTAGTCTCTCCCTAGCGGGAGGGCCCCTGAATGAGCAGTTCTTC.